This record looks at one TCR beta chain sequence and its context. Its antigen remains unknown. Total RNA extracted from each sample amounted to at least 5 micrograms. A sample-barcoded 5' primer and a J-beta primer mix were used in a second PCR of roughly 7 to 12 cycles. Each cDNA molecule was tagged by a template-switch adaptor with 12 random nucleotides. Each CDR3 protein gets one entry after TCRdb re-called the 5' RACE reads with MiXCR. This table has 1.5 million to 2 million distinct CDR3 sequences, about 30% appearing once. This entry belongs to a study of blood T cells in healthy people across ages. This CDR3 spans 14 amino acids. The germline gives CDR1 SGHTA, CDR2 FQGNSA. V gave up 2 bases and J gave up 7 bases; unmatched junction bases: 4. Study results and limitations: Unsorted PBMC input precluded a conclusive naive versus antigen-experienced comparison. Donor CMV status, an unknown factor, possibly confounded changes in expanded clonotypes.

The sequence derives from a woman in her 30s in good health. Sample: blood. V usage is TRBV7-2 and J usage is TRBJ1-4, with 7 bases identical to TRBD1. The CDR3: CASSLSQGTEKLFF. CDR3 DNA: TGTGCCAGCAGCTTATCACAGGGGACTGAAAAACTGTTTTTT.